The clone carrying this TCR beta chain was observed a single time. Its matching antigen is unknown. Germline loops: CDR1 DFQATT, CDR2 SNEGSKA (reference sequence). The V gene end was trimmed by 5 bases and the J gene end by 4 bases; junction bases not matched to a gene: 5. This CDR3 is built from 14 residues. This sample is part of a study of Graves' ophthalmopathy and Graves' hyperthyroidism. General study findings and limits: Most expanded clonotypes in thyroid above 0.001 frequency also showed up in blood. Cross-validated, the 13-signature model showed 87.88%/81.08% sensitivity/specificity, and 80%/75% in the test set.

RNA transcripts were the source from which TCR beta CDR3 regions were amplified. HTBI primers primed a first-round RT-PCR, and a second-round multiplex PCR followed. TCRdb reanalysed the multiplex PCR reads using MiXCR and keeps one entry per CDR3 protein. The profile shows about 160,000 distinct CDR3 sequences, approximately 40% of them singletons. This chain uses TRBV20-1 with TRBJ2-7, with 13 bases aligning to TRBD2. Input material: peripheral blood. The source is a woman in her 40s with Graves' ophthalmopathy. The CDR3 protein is CSAPGLAGVYEQYF. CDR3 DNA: TGCAGTGCTCCAGGACTAGCGGGAGTATACGAGCAGTACTTC.